This T cell receptor (beta chain) was recovered during a study of blood T cell repertoires in COVID-19. Study as a whole: Spain, Italy and the United States supplied samples that represented acute and convalescent COVID-19. In each case, the material was cDNA or gDNA derived from T cells, B-cell-depleted T cells, or PBMCs.

V was shortened by 2 bases and J by 7 bases, with 20 bases between the two germline ends. Germline lookup yields CDR1 SGHTA and CDR2 FQGTGA. The CDR3 totals 17 residues. Source study methods: Amplification with reference gene primers provided the estimates of nucleated cell counts. Measured with immunoSEQ multiplex PCR; TCRdb has only the in-frame clones, and not every one. V and J calls and clone size come straight from that table; D and trimming were deduced from the DNA. The repertoire holds about 52,000 clones, with around 82% as singletons. Input material: peripheral blood. The V gene is TRBV7-3, the J gene TRBJ1-4; D not certain. The sequence was obtained from a woman older than 75 with COVID-19, enrolled during active disease. The DNA for the CDR3 is TGTGCCAGCAGCTTAGAGGCTGCGCCCCTCGGGAGTGAAAAACTGTTTTTT. It translates to CASSLEAAPLGSEKLFF.